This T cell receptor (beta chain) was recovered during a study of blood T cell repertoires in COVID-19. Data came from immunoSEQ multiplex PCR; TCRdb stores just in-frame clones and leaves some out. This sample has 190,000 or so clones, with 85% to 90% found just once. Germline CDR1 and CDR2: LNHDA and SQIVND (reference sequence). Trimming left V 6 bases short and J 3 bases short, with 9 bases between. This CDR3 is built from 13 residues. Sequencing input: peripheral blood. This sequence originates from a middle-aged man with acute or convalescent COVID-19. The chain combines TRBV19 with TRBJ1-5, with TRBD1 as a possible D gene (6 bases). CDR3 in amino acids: CASSGGLNQPQHF. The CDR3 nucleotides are TGTGCCAGTAGCGGGGGGCTCAATCAGCCCCAGCATTTT.